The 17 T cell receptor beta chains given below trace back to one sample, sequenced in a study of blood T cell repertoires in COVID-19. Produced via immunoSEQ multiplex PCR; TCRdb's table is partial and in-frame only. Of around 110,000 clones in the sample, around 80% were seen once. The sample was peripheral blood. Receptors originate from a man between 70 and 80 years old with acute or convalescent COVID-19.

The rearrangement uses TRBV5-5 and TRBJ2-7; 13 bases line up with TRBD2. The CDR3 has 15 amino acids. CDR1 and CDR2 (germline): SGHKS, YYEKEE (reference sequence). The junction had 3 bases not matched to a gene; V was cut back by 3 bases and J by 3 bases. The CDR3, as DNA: TGTGCCAGCAGCTCGGGACTAGCGGGGAGCTACGAGCAGTACTTC. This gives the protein CASSSGLAGSYEQYF.

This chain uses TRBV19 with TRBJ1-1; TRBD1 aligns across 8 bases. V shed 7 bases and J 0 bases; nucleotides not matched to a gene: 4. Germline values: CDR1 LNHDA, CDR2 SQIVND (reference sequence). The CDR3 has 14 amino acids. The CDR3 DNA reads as TGTGCCAGTACTCCAGGGGGCCTGAACACTGAAGCTTTCTTT. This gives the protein CASTPGGLNTEAFF.

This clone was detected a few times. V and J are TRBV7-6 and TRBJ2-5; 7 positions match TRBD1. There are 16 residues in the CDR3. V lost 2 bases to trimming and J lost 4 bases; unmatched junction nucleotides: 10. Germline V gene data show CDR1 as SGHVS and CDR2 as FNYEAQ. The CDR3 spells CASSLKTPTGPETQYF. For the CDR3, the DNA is TGTGCCAGCAGCTTAAAAACCCCGACAGGGCCAGAGACCCAGTACTTC.

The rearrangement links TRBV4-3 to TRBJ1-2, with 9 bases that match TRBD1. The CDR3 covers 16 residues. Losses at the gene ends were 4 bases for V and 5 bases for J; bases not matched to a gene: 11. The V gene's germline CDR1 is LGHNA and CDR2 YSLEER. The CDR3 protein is CASSPVPGQGAYGYTF. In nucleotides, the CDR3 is TGCGCCAGCAGCCCTGTCCCGGGACAGGGTGCTTATGGCTACACCTTC.

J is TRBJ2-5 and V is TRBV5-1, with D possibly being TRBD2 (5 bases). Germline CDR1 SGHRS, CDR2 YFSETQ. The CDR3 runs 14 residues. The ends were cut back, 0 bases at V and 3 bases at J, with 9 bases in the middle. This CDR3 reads CASSLEQEEETQYF. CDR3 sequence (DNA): TGCGCCAGCAGCTTGGAGCAGGAGGAAGAGACCCAGTACTTC.

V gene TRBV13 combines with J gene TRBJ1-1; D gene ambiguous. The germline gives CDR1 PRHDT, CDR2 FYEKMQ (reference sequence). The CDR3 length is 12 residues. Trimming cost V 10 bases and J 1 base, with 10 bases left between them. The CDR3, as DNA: TGTGCCACCGCGGTAGGGAACACTGAAGCTTTCTTT. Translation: CATAVGNTEAFF.

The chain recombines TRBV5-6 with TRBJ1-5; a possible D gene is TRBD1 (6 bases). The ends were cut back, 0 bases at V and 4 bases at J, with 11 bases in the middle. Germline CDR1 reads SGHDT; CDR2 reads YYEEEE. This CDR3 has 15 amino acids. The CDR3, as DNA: TGTGCCAGCAGCTTGGCCAGACAGGAGAATCAGCCCCAGCATTTT. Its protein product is CASSLARQENQPQHF.

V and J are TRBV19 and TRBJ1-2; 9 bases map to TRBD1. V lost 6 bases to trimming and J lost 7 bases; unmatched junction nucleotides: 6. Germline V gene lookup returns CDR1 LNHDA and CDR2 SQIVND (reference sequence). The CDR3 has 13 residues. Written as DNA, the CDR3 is TGTGCCAGTAGGGGGGACAGGGCTTTTGGCTACACCTTC. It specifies CASRGDRAFGYTF.

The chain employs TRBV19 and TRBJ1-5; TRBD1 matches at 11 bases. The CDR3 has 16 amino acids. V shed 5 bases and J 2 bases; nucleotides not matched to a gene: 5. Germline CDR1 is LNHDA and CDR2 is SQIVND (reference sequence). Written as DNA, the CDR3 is TGTGCCAGTAGTCCGTGGACAGGGGGCGGCAATCAGCCCCAGCATTTT. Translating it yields CASSPWTGGGNQPQHF.

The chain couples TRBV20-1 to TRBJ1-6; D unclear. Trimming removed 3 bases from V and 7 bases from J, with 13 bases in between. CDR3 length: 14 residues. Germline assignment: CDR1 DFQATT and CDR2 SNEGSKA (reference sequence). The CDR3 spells CSASAGTLNSPLHF. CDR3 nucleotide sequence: TGCAGTGCTAGTGCGGGAACATTGAATTCACCCCTCCACTTT.

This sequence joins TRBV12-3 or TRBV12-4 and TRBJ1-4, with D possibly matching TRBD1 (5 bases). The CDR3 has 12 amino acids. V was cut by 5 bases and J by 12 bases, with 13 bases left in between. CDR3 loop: CASSTWTNQLFF. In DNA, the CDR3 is TGTGCCAGCAGTACGTGGACAAACCAACTGTTTTTT.

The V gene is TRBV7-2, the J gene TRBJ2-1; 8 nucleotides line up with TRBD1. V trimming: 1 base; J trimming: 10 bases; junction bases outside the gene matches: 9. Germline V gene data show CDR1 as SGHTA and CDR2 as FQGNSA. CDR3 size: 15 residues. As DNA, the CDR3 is TGTGCCAGCAGCTTAGGGCAGGGGGCGCTGGGGGAGCAGTTCTTC. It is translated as CASSLGQGALGEQFF.

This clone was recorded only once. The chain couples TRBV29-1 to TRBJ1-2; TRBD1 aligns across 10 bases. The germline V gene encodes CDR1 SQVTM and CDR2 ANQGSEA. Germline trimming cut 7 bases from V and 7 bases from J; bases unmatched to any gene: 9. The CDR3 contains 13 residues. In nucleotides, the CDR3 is TGCAGCGCCCCCCAGGACAGGGGGGGTGGCTACACCTTC. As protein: CSAPQDRGGGYTF.

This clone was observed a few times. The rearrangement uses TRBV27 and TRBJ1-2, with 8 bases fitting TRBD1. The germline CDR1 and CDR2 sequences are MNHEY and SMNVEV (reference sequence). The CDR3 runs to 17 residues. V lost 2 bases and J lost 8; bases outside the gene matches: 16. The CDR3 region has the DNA TGTGCCAGCAGTTTAGGGGCTGGGGCAGGGGGCTCGGGAGGCTACACCTTC. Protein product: CASSLGAGAGGSGGYTF.

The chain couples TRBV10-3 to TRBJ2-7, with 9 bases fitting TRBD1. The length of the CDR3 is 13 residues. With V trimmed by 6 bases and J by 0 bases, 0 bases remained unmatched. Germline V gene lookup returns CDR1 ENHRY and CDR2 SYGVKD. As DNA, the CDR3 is TGTGCCATCAGGGGACAGGGCTCCTACGAGCAGTACTTC. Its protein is CAIRGQGSYEQYF.

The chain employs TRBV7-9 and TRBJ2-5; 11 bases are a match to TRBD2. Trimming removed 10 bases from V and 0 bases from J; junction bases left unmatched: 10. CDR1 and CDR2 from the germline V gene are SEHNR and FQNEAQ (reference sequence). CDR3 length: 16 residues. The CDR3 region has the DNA TGTGCCATGGTGGCTAGCGGGGGGCAGAACCAAGAGACCCAGTACTTC. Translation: CAMVASGGQNQETQYF.

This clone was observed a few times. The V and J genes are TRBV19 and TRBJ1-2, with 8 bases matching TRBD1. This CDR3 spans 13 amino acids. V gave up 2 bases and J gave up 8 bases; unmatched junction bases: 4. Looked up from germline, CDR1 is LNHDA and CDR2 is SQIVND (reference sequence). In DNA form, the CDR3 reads TGTGCCAGTAGTATATCAGACAGGGGCGGCTACACCTTC. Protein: CASSISDRGGYTF.